This TCR beta chain was sequenced for a study of blood T cells in healthy people across ages. A J-beta primer mix and a sample-barcoded 5' primer were used in a second PCR of about 7 to 12 cycles. Using its own MiXCR run on the 5' RACE reads, TCRdb lists one record per CDR3 protein. The sample yields about 2 million distinct CDR3 sequences, just under 50% seen once. Worth noting for this clonotype: What it binds is unknown.

Trimming left V 1 base short and J 4 bases short, with 13 bases between. The CDR3 totals 15 residues. Germline loops: CDR1 SGHRS, CDR2 YFSETQ. Study-level points and caveats: TCR beta diversity per million T cells fell roughly linearly with age.

Source material: blood. The chain combines TRBV5-1 with TRBJ2-3; D remains unclear. The source of this sequence is a middle-aged woman in good health. In nucleotides, the CDR3 is TGCGCCAGCAGCTTGATTGGGCGCGCCGCAGATACGCAGTATTTT. This translates into CASSLIGRAADTQYF. The entire variable domain, with the rest obtained from reference TRBV5-1 and TRBJ2-3, is as follows: KAGVTQTPRYLIKTRGQQVTLSCSPISGHRSVSWYQQTPGQGLQFLFEYFSETQRNKGNFPGRFSGRQFSNSRSEMNVSTLELGDSALYLCASSLIGRAADTQYFGPGTRLTVL.